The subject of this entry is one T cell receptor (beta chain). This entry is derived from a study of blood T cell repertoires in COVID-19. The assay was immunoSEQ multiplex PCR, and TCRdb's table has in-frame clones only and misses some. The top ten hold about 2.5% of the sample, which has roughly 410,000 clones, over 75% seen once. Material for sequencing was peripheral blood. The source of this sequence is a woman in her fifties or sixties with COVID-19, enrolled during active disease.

The CDR3 is CASSVTGGAPGNTIYF. The CDR3, as DNA: TGTGCCAGCAGTGTCACAGGGGGCGCCCCTGGAAACACCATATATTTT. The chain uses TRBV27 and TRBJ1-3; 9 bases fit TRBD1. The V and J ends lost 5 bases and 2 bases, in that order; junction bases with no gene match: 7. Germline V CDR1 and CDR2: MNHEY, SMNVEV (reference sequence). CDR3 length: 16 residues.